This TCR beta chain was sequenced during a study of T cell repertoires in cytomegalovirus infection. Study-wide background: CMV infection plus the matching HLA type was flagged by public TCR beta signatures.

TCRdb re-called the reads with MiXCR, one entry per CDR3 protein. Here the sample spans some 77,000 distinct CDR3 sequences, approximately 3.7% being singletons. This clonotype was counted ten times or more. CDR1 LNHDA and CDR2 SQIVND come from the germline V gene (reference sequence). The V end was cut by 4 bases, the J end by 3 bases, with 7 bases between. The CDR3 contains 13 residues. The chain carries TRBV19 and TRBJ2-1, with D unresolved. The sample comprised PBMCs. This receptor was taken from a human donor in good health (CMV status not recorded). Some clones in this sample may be carry-over from other donors' samples. The DNA of the CDR3 is TGTGCCAGTAGTACAGCGATCTACAATGAGCAGTTCTTC. Translated: CASSTAIYNEQFF.